This is a list of T cell receptor beta chains from one sample in a study of cytomegalovirus exposure and HLA in healthy donors. Repertoires were generated with immunoSEQ multiplex PCR, while TCRdb's copy carries only in-frame clones and drops some. The listing records around 80,000 clones. Sequencing used PBMCs. These receptors came from a boy aged 5-17 years in good health and CMV-seronegative. Both conserved end residues are part of each CDR3. Fields, in order: V gene, J gene, D gene, CDR3 protein, CDR3 DNA. The D gene is left open where the match is weak.

V gene: TRBV2; J gene: TRBJ2-7; D gene: -; CDR3 protein: CASSDRGTDYEQYF; CDR3 DNA: TGTGCCAGCAGTGATCGTGGGACTGACTACGAGCAGTACTTC
V gene: TRBV9; J gene: TRBJ2-5; D gene: TRBD1; CDR3 protein: CASSDSGTGGTETQYF; CDR3 DNA: TGTGCCAGCAGCGATTCCGGGACAGGGGGCACAGAGACCCAGTACTTC
V gene: TRBV6-5; J gene: TRBJ1-3; D gene: -; CDR3 protein: CASRLDGNSGNTIYF; CDR3 DNA: TGTGCCAGCAGACTGGACGGGAACTCTGGAAACACCATATATTTT
V gene: TRBV13; J gene: TRBJ1-1; D gene: -; CDR3 protein: CASSLNRGAEAFF; CDR3 DNA: TGTGCCAGCAGCTTAAACCGGGGAGCTGAAGCTTTCTTT
V gene: TRBV5-1; J gene: TRBJ1-1; D gene: -; CDR3 protein: CASSFDQASAFF; CDR3 DNA: TGCGCCAGCAGCTTTGATCAGGCTTCGGCTTTCTTT
V gene: TRBV6-1; J gene: TRBJ1-2; D gene: -; CDR3 protein: CASTQAAARDGYTF; CDR3 DNA: TGTGCCAGCACTCAAGCGGCGGCCCGCGATGGCTACACCTTC
V gene: TRBV11-1; J gene: TRBJ2-1; D gene: TRBD2; CDR3 protein: CASAPGWEGGNEQFF; CDR3 DNA: TGTGCCAGCGCTCCGGGGTGGGAGGGCGGCAATGAGCAGTTCTTC
V gene: TRBV5-4; J gene: TRBJ2-5; D gene: -; CDR3 protein: CASSLRTNQETQYF; CDR3 DNA: TGTGCCAGCAGCTTACGGACTAATCAAGAGACCCAGTACTTC
V gene: TRBV7-8; J gene: TRBJ1-2; D gene: -; CDR3 protein: CASSLELGGATGYTF; CDR3 DNA: TGTGCCAGCAGCTTAGAGCTCGGCGGAGCGACTGGCTACACCTTC
V gene: TRBV11-2; J gene: TRBJ2-3; D gene: -; CDR3 protein: CASSFTFTDTQYF; CDR3 DNA: TGTGCCAGCAGCTTCACTTTCACAGATACGCAGTATTTT
V gene: TRBV6-4; J gene: TRBJ1-2; D gene: -; CDR3 protein: CASSDSAGANYGYTF; CDR3 DNA: TGTGCCAGCAGTGACTCGGCGGGAGCTAACTATGGCTACACCTTC
V gene: TRBV20-1; J gene: TRBJ2-7; D gene: -; CDR3 protein: CSSERAGEQYF; CDR3 DNA: TGCAGTTCCGAGAGGGCGGGGGAGCAGTACTTC
V gene: TRBV7-9; J gene: TRBJ2-5; D gene: -; CDR3 protein: CASSPQETQYF; CDR3 DNA: TGTGCCAGCAGCCCACAAGAGACCCAGTACTTC
V gene: TRBV28; J gene: TRBJ1-1; D gene: -; CDR3 protein: CASSPSGVPNTEAFF; CDR3 DNA: TGTGCCAGCAGCCCCTCAGGGGTACCGAACACTGAAGCTTTCTTT
V gene: TRBV4-1; J gene: TRBJ2-2; D gene: TRBD2; CDR3 protein: CASSQGLAGYIGELFF; CDR3 DNA: TGCGCCAGCAGCCAAGGGCTAGCGGGGTATATCGGGGAGCTGTTTTTT
V gene: TRBV5-1; J gene: TRBJ1-3; D gene: -; CDR3 protein: CASSPGGAGNTIYF; CDR3 DNA: TGCGCCAGCAGCCCCGGCGGGGCTGGAAACACCATATATTTT
V gene: TRBV4-3; J gene: TRBJ2-7; D gene: -; CDR3 protein: CASSQESGHEQYF; CDR3 DNA: TGCGCCAGCAGCCAAGAGTCAGGCCACGAGCAGTACTTC
V gene: TRBV5-4; J gene: TRBJ2-2; D gene: TRBD1; CDR3 protein: CASSPGGTNTGELFF; CDR3 DNA: TGTGCCAGCAGCCCAGGGGGAACGAACACCGGGGAGCTGTTTTTT
V gene: TRBV4-2; J gene: TRBJ1-1; D gene: TRBD1; CDR3 protein: CASSQGQGTTEAFF; CDR3 DNA: TGTGCCAGCAGCCAAGGACAGGGTACAACTGAAGCTTTCTTT
V gene: TRBV5-1; J gene: TRBJ2-1; D gene: TRBD1; CDR3 protein: CASSLQGGGSNEQFF; CDR3 DNA: TGCGCCAGCAGCCTACAGGGGGGTGGTAGCAATGAGCAGTTCTTC
V gene: TRBV4-2; J gene: TRBJ2-7; D gene: -; CDR3 protein: CASSLQPPRGLVYEQYF; CDR3 DNA: TGTGCCAGCAGCCTCCAGCCACCCAGGGGTTTAGTTTACGAGCAGTACTTC
V gene: TRBV5-4; J gene: TRBJ2-2; D gene: TRBD2; CDR3 protein: CASSLEGLAGAGELFF; CDR3 DNA: TGTGCCAGCAGCTTGGAAGGACTAGCGGGAGCCGGGGAGCTGTTTTTT
V gene: TRBV4-1; J gene: TRBJ1-1; D gene: TRBD1; CDR3 protein: CASSQDGQGYTEAFF; CDR3 DNA: TGCGCCAGCAGCCAAGACGGACAGGGGTACACTGAAGCTTTCTTT
V gene: TRBV11-1; J gene: TRBJ1-1; D gene: -; CDR3 protein: CASSPSGVLEAFF; CDR3 DNA: TGTGCCAGCAGCCCGTCAGGGGTCTTGGAAGCTTTCTTT
V gene: TRBV19; J gene: TRBJ2-1; D gene: TRBD2; CDR3 protein: CASTPGVTSGRNEQFF; CDR3 DNA: TGTGCCAGTACTCCCGGAGTGACTAGCGGGAGGAATGAGCAGTTCTTC
V gene: TRBV29-1; J gene: TRBJ1-5; D gene: -; CDR3 protein: CSGSWGDQPQHF; CDR3 DNA: TGCAGCGGGTCATGGGGAGACCAGCCCCAGCATTTT
V gene: TRBV4-3; J gene: TRBJ2-6; D gene: -; CDR3 protein: CASSQDGRDGANVLTF; CDR3 DNA: TGCGCCAGCAGCCAAGATGGGCGGGATGGGGCCAACGTCCTGACTTTC
V gene: TRBV12-5; J gene: TRBJ2-1; D gene: -; CDR3 protein: CASGLVKGNRVNEQFF; CDR3 DNA: TGTGCTAGTGGTTTGGTGAAGGGAAACAGGGTCAATGAGCAGTTCTTC
V gene: TRBV7-9; J gene: TRBJ2-1; D gene: -; CDR3 protein: CASSLGPPNEQFF; CDR3 DNA: TGTGCCAGCAGCTTGGGGCCGCCAAATGAGCAGTTCTTC
V gene: TRBV6-5; J gene: TRBJ2-7; D gene: -; CDR3 protein: CASSYSETGQGEQYF; CDR3 DNA: TGTGCCAGCAGTTACTCAGAAACGGGTCAGGGCGAGCAGTACTTC